What follows is one T cell receptor beta chain and its context. Its antigen is unknown. This entry belongs to a study of T cells after yellow fever vaccination. Template-switching 5'RACE yielded the TCR cDNA; a universal primer site and UMIs were added in the process. TCRdb analysed the 5' RACE reads with MiXCR anew, one entry per CDR3 protein. The table records about 510,000 distinct CDR3 sequences, around a fifth of them present only once. The study, taken as a whole, reports: Highly abundant clonotypes carried over from the bulk population could end up in FACS-sorted repertoires as contaminants.

From germline, CDR1 is LNHDA and CDR2 SQIVND (reference sequence). V trimming: 3 bases; J trimming: 4 bases; junction bases outside the gene matches: 5. The CDR3 is 14 residues long. The source was PBMCs, collected around 3 weeks after the first yellow fever vaccination. The rearrangement uses TRBV19 and TRBJ1-1; TRBD1 aligns across 7 bases. This sequence originates from a man between 18 and 29 years old who received the YFV17D yellow fever vaccine. CDR3 loop: CASSMAGGFTEAFF. In DNA, the CDR3 is TGTGCCAGTAGTATGGCAGGGGGATTCACTGAAGCTTTCTTT.